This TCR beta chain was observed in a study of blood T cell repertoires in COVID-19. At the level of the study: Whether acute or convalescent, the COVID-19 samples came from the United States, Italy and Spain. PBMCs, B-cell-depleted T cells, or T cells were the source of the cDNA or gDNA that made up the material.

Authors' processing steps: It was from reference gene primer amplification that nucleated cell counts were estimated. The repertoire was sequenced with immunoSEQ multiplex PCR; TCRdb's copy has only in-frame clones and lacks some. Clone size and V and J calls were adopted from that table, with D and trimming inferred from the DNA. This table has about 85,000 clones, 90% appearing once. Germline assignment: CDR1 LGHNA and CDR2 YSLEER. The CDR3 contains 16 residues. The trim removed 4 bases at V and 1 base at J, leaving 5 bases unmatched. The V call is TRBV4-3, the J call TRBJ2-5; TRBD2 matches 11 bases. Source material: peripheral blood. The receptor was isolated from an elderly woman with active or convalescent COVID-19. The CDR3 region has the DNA TGCGCCAGCAGCCTTGGGACTAGCGGAGGCCAAGAGACCCAGTACTTC. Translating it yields CASSLGTSGGQETQYF.